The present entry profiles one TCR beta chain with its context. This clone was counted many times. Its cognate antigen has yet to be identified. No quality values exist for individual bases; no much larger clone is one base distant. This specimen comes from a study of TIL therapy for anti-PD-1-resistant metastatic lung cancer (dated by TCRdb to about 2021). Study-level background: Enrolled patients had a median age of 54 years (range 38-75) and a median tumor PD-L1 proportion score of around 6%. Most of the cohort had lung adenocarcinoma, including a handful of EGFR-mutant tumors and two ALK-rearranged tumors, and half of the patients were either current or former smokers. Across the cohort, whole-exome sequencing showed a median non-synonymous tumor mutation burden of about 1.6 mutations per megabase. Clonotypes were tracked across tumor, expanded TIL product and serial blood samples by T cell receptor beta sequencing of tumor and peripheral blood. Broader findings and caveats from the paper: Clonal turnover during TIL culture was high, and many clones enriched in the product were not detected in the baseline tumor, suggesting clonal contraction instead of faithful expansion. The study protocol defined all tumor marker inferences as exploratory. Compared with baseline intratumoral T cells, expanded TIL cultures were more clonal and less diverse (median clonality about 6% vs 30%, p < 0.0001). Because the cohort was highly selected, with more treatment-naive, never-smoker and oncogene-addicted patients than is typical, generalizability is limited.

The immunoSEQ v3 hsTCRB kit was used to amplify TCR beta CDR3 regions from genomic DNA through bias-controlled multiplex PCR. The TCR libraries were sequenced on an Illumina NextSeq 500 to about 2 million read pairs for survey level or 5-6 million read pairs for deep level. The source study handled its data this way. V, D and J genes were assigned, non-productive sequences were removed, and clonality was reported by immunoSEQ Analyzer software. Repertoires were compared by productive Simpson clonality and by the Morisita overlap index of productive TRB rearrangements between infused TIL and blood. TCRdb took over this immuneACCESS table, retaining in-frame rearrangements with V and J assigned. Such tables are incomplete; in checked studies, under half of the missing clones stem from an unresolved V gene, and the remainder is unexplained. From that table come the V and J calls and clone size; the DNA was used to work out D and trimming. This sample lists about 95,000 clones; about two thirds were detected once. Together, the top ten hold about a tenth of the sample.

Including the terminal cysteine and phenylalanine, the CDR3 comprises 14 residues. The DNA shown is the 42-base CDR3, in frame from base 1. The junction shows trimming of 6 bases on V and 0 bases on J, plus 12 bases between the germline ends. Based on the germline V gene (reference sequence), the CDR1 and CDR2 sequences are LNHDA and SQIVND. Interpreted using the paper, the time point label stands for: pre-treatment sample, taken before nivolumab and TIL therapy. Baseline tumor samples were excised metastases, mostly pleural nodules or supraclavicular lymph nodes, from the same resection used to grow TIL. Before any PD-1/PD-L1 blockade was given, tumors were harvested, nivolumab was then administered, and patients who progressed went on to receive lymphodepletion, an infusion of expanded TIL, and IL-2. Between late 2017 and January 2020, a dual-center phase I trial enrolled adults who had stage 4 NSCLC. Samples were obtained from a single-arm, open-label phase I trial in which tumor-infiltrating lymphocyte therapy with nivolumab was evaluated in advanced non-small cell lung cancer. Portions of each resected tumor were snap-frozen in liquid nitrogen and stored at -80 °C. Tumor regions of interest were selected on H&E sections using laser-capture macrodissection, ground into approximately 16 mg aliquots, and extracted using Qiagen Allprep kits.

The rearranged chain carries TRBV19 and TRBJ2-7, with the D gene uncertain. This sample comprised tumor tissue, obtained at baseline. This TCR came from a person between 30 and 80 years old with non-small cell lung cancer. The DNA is TGTGCCAGTAGCATGGGTGGGTACTCCTACGAGCAGTACTTC. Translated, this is CASSMGGYSYEQYF. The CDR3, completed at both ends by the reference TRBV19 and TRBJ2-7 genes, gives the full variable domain DGGITQSPKYLFRKEGQNVTLSCEQNLNHDAMYWYRQDPGQGLRLIYYSQIVNDFQKGDIAEGYSVSREKKESFPLTVTSAQKNPTAFYLCASSMGGYSYEQYFGPGTRLTVT.